This T cell receptor beta chain was recorded in a study of blood T cell repertoires in COVID-19. Study background: The cDNA or gDNA used as material had been derived from T cells, B-cell-depleted T cells, or PBMCs.

The CDR3 spans 14 residues. In germline, CDR1 is MNHNY, CDR2 SVGAGI (reference sequence). Trimming took 7 bases from V and 8 from J, leaving 15 bases between them. In the original analysis: How many nucleated cells were present was estimated from reference gene primer amplification. Here immunoSEQ multiplex PCR was the method, and the copy in TCRdb shows in-frame clones only, minus some. That table gives V, J and clone size, and the DNA gave D and trimming. The sample carries 110,000 to 150,000 clones, roughly 88% recorded once. The source of this sequence is a man in his sixties or seventies with acute or convalescent COVID-19. The chain employs TRBV6-6 and TRBJ1-6, with a possible D match to TRBD1 (6 bases). Sequencing input: peripheral blood. The CDR3 protein is CASKLTGHDSPLHF. The CDR3 bases are TGTGCCAGCAAACTTACAGGGCACGATTCACCCCTCCACTTT.